This entry features one T cell receptor (beta chain) sequence. The data derive from a study of blood T cell repertoires in COVID-19. Study processing details: Estimated nucleated cell counts came from reference gene primer amplification. Some clones are missing from TCRdb's copy, which holds only in-frame ones; the method was immunoSEQ multiplex PCR. The V and J calls and clone size come from that table; D and trimming were worked out from the DNA. The sample lists tens of thousands of clones, about 80% occurring once. V lost 5 bases to trimming and J lost 2 bases; unmatched junction nucleotides: 8. The CDR3 consists of 17 residues. CDR1 and CDR2 (germline): SGHRS, YFSETQ.

Sequencing used peripheral blood. This clonotype was obtained from an older woman with acute or convalescent COVID-19. This chain connects TRBV5-1 to TRBJ2-2; 11 bases match TRBD1. CDR3 sequence (DNA): TGCGCCAGCAGTGGAGGACAGGGGGCCCTAAACACCGGGGAGCTGTTTTTT. As protein: CASSGGQGALNTGELFF. Filled out from reference TRBV5-1 and TRBJ2-2, the complete variable domain reads KAGVTQTPRYLIKTRGQQVTLSCSPISGHRSVSWYQQTPGQGLQFLFEYFSETQRNKGNFPGRFSGRQFSNSRSEMNVSTLELGDSALYLCASSGGQGALNTGELFFGEGSRLTVL.